These 7 T cell receptor beta chains came from one sample sequenced in a study of T cells in Graves' hyperthyroidism and ophthalmopathy. TCR beta CDR3 regions were amplified from RNA. An initial round of RT-PCR targeting the TCR CDR3 relied on the HTBI primer set. TCRdb re-called the multiplex PCR reads with MiXCR, one entry per CDR3 protein. The profile shows approximately 600,000 distinct CDR3 sequences, roughly 20% of them singletons. The sample comprised blood. The receptors were gathered from a man aged 30-40 years with Graves' ophthalmopathy.

V gene TRBV3-1 combines with J gene TRBJ2-7; no clear D gene. The V gene's germline CDR1 is LGHDT and CDR2 YNNKEL (reference sequence). V gave up 0 bases and J gave up 3 bases, with 9 bases separating them. This CDR3 comprises 14 residues. CDR3 nucleotides: TGTGCCAGCAGCCAAGACATTAAGGTCTACGAGCAGTACTTC. It is translated as CASSQDIKVYEQYF.

There are a few counts of this clonotype. This rearrangement joins TRBV27 to TRBJ1-2; 12 bases are shared with TRBD1. With 5 bases clipped from V and 3 bases from J, the junction kept 10 bases outside the gene matches. From germline, CDR1 is MNHEY and CDR2 SMNVEV (reference sequence). The CDR3 runs 17 residues. The CDR3 coding sequence is TGTGCCAGCAGTCCGGGACAGGGGGCCCCCGAACACTATGGCTACACCTTC. Amino acid sequence: CASSPGQGAPEHYGYTF.

As regards this clonotype: This clone may be a read error of a much larger clone one base away. CDR3 bases: TGTGCCAGCAGCCTCCCTCGGGGAGCTGCAGCCTACGTGCAGTACTTC. It encodes CASSLPRGAAAYVQYF. The rearrangement links TRBV3-1 to TRBJ2-7; a weak D match, TRBD2 (5 bases). This CDR3 is 16 amino acids long. Germline CDR1 is LGHDT and CDR2 is YNNKEL (reference sequence).

This clonotype was observed a single time. J is TRBJ1-2 and V is TRBV18, with TRBD1 as a possible D gene (5 bases). This CDR3 is built from 14 residues. V was clipped by 2 bases and J by 5 bases, with 12 bases between them. Germline V CDR1 and CDR2: KGHSH, LQKENI. CDR3 nucleotides: TGTGCCAGCTCACCAAAGGGGCATCGTTATGGCTACACCTTC. Amino acid sequence: CASSPKGHRYGYTF. Drawing the rest from reference TRBV18 and TRBJ1-2, the complete variable domain is NAGVMQNPRHLVRRRGQEARLRCSPMKGHSHVYWYRQLPEEGLKFMVYLQKENIIDESGMPKERFSAEFPKEGPSILRIQQVVRGDSAAYFCASSPKGHRYGYTFGSGTRLTVV.

This clonotype was seen a few times. The chain carries TRBV27 and TRBJ2-3, with D hard to call. The CDR3 has 13 amino acids. Per the germline V gene, CDR1 is MNHEY and CDR2 is SMNVEV (reference sequence). Deletions cut 2 bases from V and 3 bases from J, with 6 bases between. DNA of the CDR3: TGTGCCAGCAGTTTAAAGGCGACAGATACGCAGTATTTT. Translation gives CASSLKATDTQYF.

The table lists this clonotype with many counts. The chain carries TRBV28 and TRBJ2-7; 11 bases agree with TRBD1. The CDR3 runs to 15 residues. Per germline, CDR1 MDHEN and CDR2 SYDVKM. J lost 2 bases, V lost 5 bases, and 5 bases had no gene match. In nucleotides, the CDR3 is TGTGCCAGCAGTCTACGGACAGGGGGCCCCTACGAGCAGTACTTC. It encodes CASSLRTGGPYEQYF.

The chain couples TRBV7-9 to TRBJ2-2; D call uncertain. The germline V gene encodes CDR1 SEHNR and CDR2 FQNEAQ (reference sequence). CDR3 size: 15 residues. The V and J ends lost 5 bases and 1 base respectively, with 11 bases between them. The CDR3 DNA reads as TGTGCCAGCAGCCGGACGGAAAAGAACACCGGGGAGCTGTTTTTT. It is translated as CASSRTEKNTGELFF.